The present TCR beta chain was sequenced within a study of response to subunit inactivated influenza vaccine. One entry per CDR3 protein results from TCRdb running MiXCR on the RT-PCR reads. The sample includes under 850,000 distinct CDR3 sequences, around 18% seen only once; the top ten take approximately 11%. This clonotype has at least ten counts. The CDR3 runs to 13 residues. The junction had 1 base not matched to a gene; V was cut back by 5 bases and J by 5 bases. The sequence came from a man aged 50-59 years who received an inactivated influenza vaccine. The chain recombines TRBV12-3 or TRBV12-4 with TRBJ2-7; 12 bases fit TRBD1. The source was PBMCs from blood, collected less than 6 days after vaccination. CDR3 in amino acids: CASSRDRGHEQYF. In nucleotides, the CDR3 is TGTGCCAGCAGTCGGGACAGGGGGCACGAGCAGTACTTC.